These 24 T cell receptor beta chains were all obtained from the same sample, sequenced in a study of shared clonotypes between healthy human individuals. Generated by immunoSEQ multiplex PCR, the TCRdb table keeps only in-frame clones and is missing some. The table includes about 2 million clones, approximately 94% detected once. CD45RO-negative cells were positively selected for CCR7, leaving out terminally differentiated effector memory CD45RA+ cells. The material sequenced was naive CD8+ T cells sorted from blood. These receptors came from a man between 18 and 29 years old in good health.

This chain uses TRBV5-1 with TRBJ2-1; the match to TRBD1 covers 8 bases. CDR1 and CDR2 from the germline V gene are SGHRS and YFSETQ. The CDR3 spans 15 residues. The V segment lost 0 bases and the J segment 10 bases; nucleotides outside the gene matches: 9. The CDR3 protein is CASSLEQGGPWEQFF. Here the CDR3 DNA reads TGCGCCAGCAGCTTGGAACAGGGGGGCCCTTGGGAGCAGTTCTTC.

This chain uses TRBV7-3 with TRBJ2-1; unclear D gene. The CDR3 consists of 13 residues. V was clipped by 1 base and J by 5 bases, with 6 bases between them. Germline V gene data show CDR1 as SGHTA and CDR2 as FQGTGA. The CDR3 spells CASSLSLNNEQFF. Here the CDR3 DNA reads TGTGCCAGCAGCTTAAGTCTCAACAATGAGCAGTTCTTC.

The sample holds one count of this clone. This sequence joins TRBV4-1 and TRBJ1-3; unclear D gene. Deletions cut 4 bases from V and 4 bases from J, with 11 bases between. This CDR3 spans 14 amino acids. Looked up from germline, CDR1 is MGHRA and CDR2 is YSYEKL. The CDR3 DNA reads TGCGCCAGCAGCCCGCCCACAATCGGAAACACCATATATTTT. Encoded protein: CASSPPTIGNTIYF.

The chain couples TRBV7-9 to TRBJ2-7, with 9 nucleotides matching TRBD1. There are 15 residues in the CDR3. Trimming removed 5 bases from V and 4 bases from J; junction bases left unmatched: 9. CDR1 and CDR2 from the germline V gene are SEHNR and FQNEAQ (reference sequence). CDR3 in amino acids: CASSKWGTGSYEQYF. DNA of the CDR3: TGTGCCAGCAGCAAATGGGGGACAGGGTCGTACGAGCAGTACTTC.

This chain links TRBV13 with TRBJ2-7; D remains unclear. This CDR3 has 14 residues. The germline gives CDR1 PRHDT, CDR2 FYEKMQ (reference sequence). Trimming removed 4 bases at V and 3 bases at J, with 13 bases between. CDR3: CASSWGSRFYEQYF. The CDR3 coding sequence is TGTGCCAGCAGCTGGGGAAGTCGCTTCTACGAGCAGTACTTC.

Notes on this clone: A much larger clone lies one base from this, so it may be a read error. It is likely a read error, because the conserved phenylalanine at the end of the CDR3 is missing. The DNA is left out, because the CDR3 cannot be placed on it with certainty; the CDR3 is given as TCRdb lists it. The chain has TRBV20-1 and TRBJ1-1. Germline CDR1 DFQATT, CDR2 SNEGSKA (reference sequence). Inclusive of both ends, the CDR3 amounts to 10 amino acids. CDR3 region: CSAGSGSGLL.

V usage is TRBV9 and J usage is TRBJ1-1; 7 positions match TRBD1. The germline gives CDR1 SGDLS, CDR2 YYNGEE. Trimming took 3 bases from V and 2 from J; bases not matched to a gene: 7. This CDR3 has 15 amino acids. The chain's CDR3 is CASSEGDSENTEAFF. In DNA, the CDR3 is TGTGCCAGCAGCGAGGGGGACAGTGAAAACACTGAAGCTTTCTTT.

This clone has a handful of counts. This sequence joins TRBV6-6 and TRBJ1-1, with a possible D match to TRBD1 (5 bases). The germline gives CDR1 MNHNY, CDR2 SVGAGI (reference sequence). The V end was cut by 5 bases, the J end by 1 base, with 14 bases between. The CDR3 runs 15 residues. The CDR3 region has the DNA TGTGCCAGCAGTCGACGGGACCCCCCGAACACTGAAGCTTTCTTT. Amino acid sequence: CASSRRDPPNTEAFF.

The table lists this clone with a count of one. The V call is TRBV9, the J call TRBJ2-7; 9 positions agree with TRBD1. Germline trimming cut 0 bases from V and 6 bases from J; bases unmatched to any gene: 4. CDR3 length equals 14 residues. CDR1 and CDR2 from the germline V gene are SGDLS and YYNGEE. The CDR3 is CASSVDGTGLEQYF. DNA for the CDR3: TGTGCCAGCAGCGTAGACGGGACAGGGCTCGAGCAGTACTTC.

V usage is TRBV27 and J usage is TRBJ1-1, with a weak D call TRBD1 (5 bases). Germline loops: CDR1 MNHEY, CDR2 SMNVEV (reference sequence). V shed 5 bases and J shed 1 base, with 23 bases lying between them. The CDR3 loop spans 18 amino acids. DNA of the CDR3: TGTGCCAGCAGTCTACAGGCAGGGAGTATTTTCGGGAACACTGAAGCTTTCTTT. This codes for CASSLQAGSIFGNTEAFF.

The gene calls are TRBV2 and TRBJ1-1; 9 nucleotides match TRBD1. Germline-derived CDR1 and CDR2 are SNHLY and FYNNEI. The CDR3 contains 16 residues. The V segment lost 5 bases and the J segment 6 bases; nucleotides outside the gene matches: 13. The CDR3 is CASSPPDRGVVAEAFF. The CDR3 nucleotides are TGTGCCAGCAGTCCACCGGACAGGGGCGTAGTTGCTGAAGCTTTCTTT. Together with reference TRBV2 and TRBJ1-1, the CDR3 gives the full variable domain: EPEVTQTPSHQVTQMGQEVILRCVPISNHLYFYWYRQILGQKVEFLVSFYNNEISEKSEIFDDQFSVERPDGSNFTLKIRSTKLEDSAMYFCASSPPDRGVVAEAFFGQGTRLTVV.

The CDR3 protein is CASSLGLAEIQETQYF. For the CDR3, the DNA is TGTGCCAGCAGCTTAGGACTAGCGGAGATCCAAGAGACCCAGTACTTC. The chain carries TRBV7-9 and TRBJ2-5; 9 bases match TRBD2. After removal of 1 base from V and 1 base from J, the junction contained 4 bases not matched to a gene. The CDR3 loop spans 16 amino acids. CDR1 is SEHNR, CDR2 FQNEAQ, per germline (reference sequence).

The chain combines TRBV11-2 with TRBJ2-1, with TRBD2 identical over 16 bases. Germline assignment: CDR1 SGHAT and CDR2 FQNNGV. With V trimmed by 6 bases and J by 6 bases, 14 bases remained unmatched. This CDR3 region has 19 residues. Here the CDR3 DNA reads TGTGCCAGCAGTCCCGGGACTAGCGGGAGGGCCGTTCTGGCCAATGAGCAGTTCTTC. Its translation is CASSPGTSGRAVLANEQFF.

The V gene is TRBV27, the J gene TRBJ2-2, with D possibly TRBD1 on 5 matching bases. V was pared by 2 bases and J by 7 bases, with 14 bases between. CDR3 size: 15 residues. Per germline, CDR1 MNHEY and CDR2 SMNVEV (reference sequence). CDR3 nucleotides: TGTGCCAGCAGTTTAGCTGGGGCTTTTGGCGGGGAGCTGTTTTTT. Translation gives CASSLAGAFGGELFF.

CDR3 sequence (DNA): TGTGCCAGCAGCTTTGGGGGGCATAACTATGGCTACACCTTC. It specifies CASSFGGHNYGYTF. The V and J genes are TRBV5-5 and TRBJ1-2; the D gene is possibly TRBD1 (6 bases). Per the germline V gene, CDR1 is SGHKS and CDR2 is YYEKEE (reference sequence). CDR3 length: 14 amino acids. Trimming pared 2 bases from V and 1 base from J, leaving 9 bases between. Supplemented by reference TRBV5-5 and TRBJ1-2, the full variable domain reads DAGVTQSPTHLIKTRGQQVTLRCSPISGHKSVSWYQQVLGQGPQFIFQYYEKEERGRGNFPDRFSARQFPNYSSELNVNALLLGDSALYLCASSFGGHNYGYTFGSGTRLTVV.

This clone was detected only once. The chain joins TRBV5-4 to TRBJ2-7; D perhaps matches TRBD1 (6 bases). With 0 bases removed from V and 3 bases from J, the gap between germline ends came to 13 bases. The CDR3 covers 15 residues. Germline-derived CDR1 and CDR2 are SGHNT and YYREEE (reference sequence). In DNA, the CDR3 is TGTGCCAGCAGCTTGGTGGGGGCCGGAAGCTACGAGCAGTACTTC. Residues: CASSLVGAGSYEQYF.

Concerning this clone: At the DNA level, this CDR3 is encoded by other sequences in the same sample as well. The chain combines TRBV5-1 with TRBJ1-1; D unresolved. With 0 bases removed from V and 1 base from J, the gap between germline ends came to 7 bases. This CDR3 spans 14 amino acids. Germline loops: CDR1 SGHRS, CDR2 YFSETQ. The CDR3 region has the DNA TGCGCCAGCAGCTTGGACGCCCGGAACACTGAAGCTTTCTTT. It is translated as CASSLDARNTEAFF.

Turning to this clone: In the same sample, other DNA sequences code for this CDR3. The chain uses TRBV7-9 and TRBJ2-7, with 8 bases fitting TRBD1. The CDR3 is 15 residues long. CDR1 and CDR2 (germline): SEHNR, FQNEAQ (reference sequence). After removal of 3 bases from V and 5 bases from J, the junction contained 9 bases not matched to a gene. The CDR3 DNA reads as TGTGCCAGCAGCTTGGGGCAGGGGGCTAGGAACGAGCAGTACTTC. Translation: CASSLGQGARNEQYF.

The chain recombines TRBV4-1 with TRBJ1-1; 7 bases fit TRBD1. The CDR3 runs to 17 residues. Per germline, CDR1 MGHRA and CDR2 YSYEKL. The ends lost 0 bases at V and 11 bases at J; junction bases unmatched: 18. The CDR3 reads CASSQDAETGTLLGAFF. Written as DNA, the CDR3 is TGCGCCAGCAGCCAAGATGCTGAGACAGGGACTCTCTTGGGTGCTTTCTTT.

The CDR3: CASSDGLSSEQYF. Written as DNA, the CDR3 is TGTGCCAGCAGTGACGGACTCTCAAGCGAGCAGTACTTC. The chain couples TRBV2 to TRBJ2-7; D is possibly TRBD2 (5 bases). The germline gives CDR1 SNHLY, CDR2 FYNNEI. Trimming stripped 3 bases from V and 6 bases from J, with 12 bases between. The CDR3 loop spans 13 amino acids.

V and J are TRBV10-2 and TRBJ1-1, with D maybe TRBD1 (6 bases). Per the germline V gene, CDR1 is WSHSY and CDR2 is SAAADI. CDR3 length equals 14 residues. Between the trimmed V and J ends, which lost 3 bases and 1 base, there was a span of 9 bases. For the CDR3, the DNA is TGCGCCAGCAGTGACGGCAGGGGGAACACTGAAGCTTTCTTT. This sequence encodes CASSDGRGNTEAFF.

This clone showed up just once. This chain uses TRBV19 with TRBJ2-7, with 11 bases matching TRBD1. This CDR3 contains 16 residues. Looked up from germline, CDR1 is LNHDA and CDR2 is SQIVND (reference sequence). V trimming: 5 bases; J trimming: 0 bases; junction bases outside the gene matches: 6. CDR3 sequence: CASSVGTGGSSYEQYF. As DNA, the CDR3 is TGTGCCAGTAGTGTCGGGACAGGGGGAAGCTCCTACGAGCAGTACTTC.

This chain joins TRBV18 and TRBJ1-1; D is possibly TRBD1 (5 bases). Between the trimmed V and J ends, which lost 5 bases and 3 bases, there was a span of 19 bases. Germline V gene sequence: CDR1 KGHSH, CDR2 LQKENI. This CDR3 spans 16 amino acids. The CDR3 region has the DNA TGTGCCAGCTCATTCCCAGAGAGGGGCCCGGACACTGAAGCTTTCTTT. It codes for CASSFPERGPDTEAFF.

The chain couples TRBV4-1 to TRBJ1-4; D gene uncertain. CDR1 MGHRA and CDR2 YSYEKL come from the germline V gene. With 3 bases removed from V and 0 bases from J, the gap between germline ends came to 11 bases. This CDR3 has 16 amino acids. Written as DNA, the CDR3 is TGCGCCAGCAGCCATCCGGACGGAACAACTAATGAAAAACTGTTTTTT. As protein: CASSHPDGTTNEKLFF.